This T cell receptor (beta chain) was recorded in a study of PD-1 blockade in classical Hodgkin lymphoma. The CDR3 is 13 amino acids. Germline CDR1 reads SEHNR; CDR2 reads FQNEAQ (reference sequence). The J segment lost 8 bases and the V segment lost 5 bases, leaving 8 bases of the junction unmatched. Relapse was seen in all patients after autologous stem cell transplantation, and brentuximab vedotin exposure was variable. Produced via immunoSEQ multiplex PCR; TCRdb's table is partial and in-frame only. The sample yields 90,000 to 130,000 clones, roughly nine tenths seen once. A note on this clone: Its target is unknown.

Broader study findings: Lower baseline TCR diversity marked trial partial responders and progressors. Relative to healthy donors, newly diagnosed patients reportedly had lower baseline TCR diversity, which was reported as lower still in relapsed/refractory patients. Exclusion was the outcome for patients who began nivolumab under 1 year after ASCT.

The V and J genes are TRBV7-9 and TRBJ1-2; 7 nucleotides align to TRBD1. The sample was peripheral blood mononuclear cells (PBMCs), taken before the second cycle of nivolumab. The receptor was derived from a human donor with classical Hodgkin lymphoma. The DNA of the CDR3 is TGTGCCAGCAGCGAGGACAGGCGCCGAGGCTACACCTTC. Translation: CASSEDRRRGYTF.